A selection of T cell receptor beta chains follows, all from one sample in a study of blood T cell repertoires in COVID-19. Sequenced by immunoSEQ multiplex PCR; TCRdb stores in-frame clones only, minus some. This table holds 85,000 to 130,000 clones, over 75% found once. Sequences were obtained from peripheral blood. The receptor source for this set is a human donor in a cohort sampled during active COVID-19. Each CDR3 is given with its conserved first and last residue. A D gene is named only where the DNA matches it firmly. The size entry is marked missing in some rows and otherwise reads once, few, many or a size class.

clone_size: .; v_call: TRBV15; d_call: TRBD1; j_call: TRBJ1-5; cdr3_nt: TGTGCCACCAGCGCCAGAACCGGGACAGCTAGCAATCAGCCCCAGCATTTT; cdr3_aa: CATSARTGTASNQPQHF
clone_size: few; v_call: TRBV30; d_call: .; j_call: TRBJ1-2; cdr3_nt: TGTGCCTGGAGTGTATCCTATGTACCCTCTGGCTACACCTTC; cdr3_aa: CAWSVSYVPSGYTF
clone_size: .; v_call: TRBV5-1; d_call: TRBD1; j_call: TRBJ2-5; cdr3_nt: TGCGCCAGCAGCCTGGGGACAGGGGTTGAAGAGACCCAGTACTTC; cdr3_aa: CASSLGTGVEETQYF
clone_size: .; v_call: TRBV2; d_call: .; j_call: TRBJ2-7; cdr3_nt: TGTGCCAGCAGTGAGTGGGGCGTCGAATACGAGCAGTACTTC; cdr3_aa: CASSEWGVEYEQYF
clone_size: .; v_call: TRBV9; d_call: .; j_call: TRBJ1-2; cdr3_nt: TGTGCCAGCAGTGGAGGACAGAGTAACTATGGCTACACCTTC; cdr3_aa: CASSGGQSNYGYTF
clone_size: .; v_call: TRBV4-2; d_call: TRBD2; j_call: TRBJ2-7; cdr3_nt: TGTGCCAGCAGCCTCGGACTAGCGGGGGCCTACGAGCAGTACTTC; cdr3_aa: CASSLGLAGAYEQYF
clone_size: few; v_call: TRBV29-1; d_call: TRBD1; j_call: TRBJ1-5; cdr3_nt: TGCAGCGCAGGGACAGGACTTAATCAGCCCCAGCATTTT; cdr3_aa: CSAGTGLNQPQHF
clone_size: .; v_call: TRBV6-6; d_call: TRBD1; j_call: TRBJ1-2; cdr3_nt: TGTGCCAGCAGGAACAGGGGCCAAGCTAACTATGGCTACACCTTC; cdr3_aa: CASRNRGQANYGYTF
clone_size: .; v_call: TRBV24-1; d_call: .; j_call: TRBJ1-6; cdr3_nt: TGTGCCACCAGTGCCCCGGGGGGGGGTGTCCGCTCACCCCTCCACTTT; cdr3_aa: CATSAPGGGVRSPLHF
clone_size: .; v_call: TRBV27; d_call: TRBD1; j_call: TRBJ2-4; cdr3_nt: TGTGCCAGCAGTAGAGGACACGGGACAGGGGAGGGGATTCAGTACTTC; cdr3_aa: CASSRGHGTGEGIQYF
clone_size: .; v_call: TRBV7-9; d_call: .; j_call: TRBJ2-1; cdr3_nt: TGTGCCAGCAGCTTACAGTGGGGGGAGTTATACAATGAGCAGTTCTTC; cdr3_aa: CASSLQWGELYNEQFF
clone_size: .; v_call: TRBV5-1; d_call: TRBD1; j_call: TRBJ2-7; cdr3_nt: TGCGCCAGCAGCTTGTCCAGGGGGCTCTACGAGCAGTACTTC; cdr3_aa: CASSLSRGLYEQYF
clone_size: .; v_call: TRBV10-3; d_call: .; j_call: TRBJ2-3; cdr3_nt: TGTGCCATCAGTGAGGGCCAGGGAAGGAACACAGATACGCAGTATTTT; cdr3_aa: CAISEGQGRNTDTQYF
clone_size: .; v_call: TRBV11-2; d_call: TRBD2; j_call: TRBJ2-7; cdr3_nt: TGTGCCAGCAGCTTGGGACTAGCGGGGGGCGAGCAGTACTTC; cdr3_aa: CASSLGLAGGEQYF
clone_size: .; v_call: TRBV2; d_call: TRBD1; j_call: TRBJ2-1; cdr3_nt: TGTGCCAGCAGTCACCTCGGGACAGGAGATTACAATGAGCAGTTCTTC; cdr3_aa: CASSHLGTGDYNEQFF
clone_size: .; v_call: TRBV9; d_call: .; j_call: TRBJ2-7; cdr3_nt: TGTGCCAGCAGCGTAGGGGGGGTTCCTCGCGAGCAGTACTTC; cdr3_aa: CASSVGGVPREQYF
clone_size: once; v_call: TRBV19; d_call: .; j_call: TRBJ1-1; cdr3_nt: TGTGCCAGTAAACAGTCGGCCACTGAAGCTTTCTTT; cdr3_aa: CASKQSATEAFF
clone_size: .; v_call: TRBV18; d_call: TRBD2; j_call: TRBJ2-7; cdr3_nt: TGTGCCAGCTCACCTCCGGGACCCGGGGGGTACGAGCAGTACTTC; cdr3_aa: CASSPPGPGGYEQYF
clone_size: .; v_call: TRBV11-2; d_call: .; j_call: TRBJ2-7; cdr3_nt: TGTGCCAGCCTCCGGCAGGGGTACGAGCAGTACTTC; cdr3_aa: CASLRQGYEQYF
clone_size: .; v_call: TRBV7-9; d_call: TRBD1; j_call: TRBJ1-1; cdr3_nt: TGTGCCAGCAGCTCCTTGACAGGGGTGAACACTGAAGCTTTCTTT; cdr3_aa: CASSSLTGVNTEAFF
clone_size: .; v_call: TRBV7-2; d_call: TRBD2; j_call: TRBJ2-1; cdr3_nt: TGTGCCAGCAGCTTAGATACTAGCGGGAGAAGCAACAATGAGCAGTTCTTC; cdr3_aa: CASSLDTSGRSNNEQFF
clone_size: .; v_call: TRBV4-1; d_call: .; j_call: TRBJ2-1; cdr3_nt: TGCGCCAGCAGCCAAGTGTCTTCCCCTTCCTACAATGAGCAGTTCTTC; cdr3_aa: CASSQVSSPSYNEQFF
clone_size: once; v_call: TRBV5-1; d_call: TRBD1; j_call: TRBJ2-2; cdr3_nt: TGCGCCAGCAGCCTACGGACAGGGGAGACCGGGGAGCTGTTTTTT; cdr3_aa: CASSLRTGETGELFF
clone_size: few; v_call: TRBV6-2/TRBV6-3; d_call: .; j_call: TRBJ2-6; cdr3_nt: TGTGCCAGCAGTTATGGGGGGTCTGGGGCCAACGTCCTGACTTTC; cdr3_aa: CASSYGGSGANVLTF
clone_size: .; v_call: TRBV19; d_call: .; j_call: TRBJ1-2; cdr3_nt: TGTGCCAGTAGTCTGGGAGGGGGTGACTATGGCTACACCTTC; cdr3_aa: CASSLGGGDYGYTF
clone_size: .; v_call: TRBV19; d_call: TRBD1; j_call: TRBJ1-1; cdr3_nt: TGTGCCAGTAGGGCGTCCCAGGGGGGCAGAAACGAAGCTTTCTTT; cdr3_aa: CASRASQGGRNEAFF
clone_size: .; v_call: TRBV20-1; d_call: .; j_call: TRBJ2-3; cdr3_nt: TGCAGTGCTAGTAGCCACGAAGGACTCACAGATACGCAGTATTTT; cdr3_aa: CSASSHEGLTDTQYF
clone_size: .; v_call: TRBV5-8; d_call: TRBD1; j_call: TRBJ1-5; cdr3_nt: TGTGCCAGCAGCTCTTACAGGGGGGATAATCAGCCCCAGCATTTT; cdr3_aa: CASSSYRGDNQPQHF
clone_size: .; v_call: TRBV6-6; d_call: .; j_call: TRBJ1-3; cdr3_nt: TGTGCCAGCAGTTCCGACGGGGGGTTCTCTGGAAACACCATATATTTT; cdr3_aa: CASSSDGGFSGNTIYF
clone_size: .; v_call: TRBV7-2; d_call: .; j_call: TRBJ2-7; cdr3_nt: TGTGCCAGCAGCTTAGCGGAATCGGGGTCTGTTTACGAGCAGTACTTC; cdr3_aa: CASSLAESGSVYEQYF
clone_size: .; v_call: TRBV28; d_call: .; j_call: TRBJ2-1; cdr3_nt: TGTGCCAGATCAGACAGCGCGAACTACAATGAGCAGTTCTTC; cdr3_aa: CARSDSANYNEQFF
clone_size: .; v_call: TRBV5-8; d_call: .; j_call: TRBJ2-2; cdr3_nt: TGTGCCAGCAGCTGGGGCATGAACACCGGGGAGCTGTTTTTT; cdr3_aa: CASSWGMNTGELFF
clone_size: .; v_call: TRBV28; d_call: .; j_call: TRBJ1-2; cdr3_nt: TGTGCCAGCAGTTTCCAGCGGACCCGGGCGGGGCATGGCTACACCTTC; cdr3_aa: CASSFQRTRAGHGYTF
clone_size: .; v_call: TRBV29-1; d_call: .; j_call: TRBJ2-7; cdr3_nt: TGCAGCGTTCGAGACTACGAGCAGTACTTC; cdr3_aa: CSVRDYEQYF
clone_size: .; v_call: TRBV28; d_call: .; j_call: TRBJ2-7; cdr3_nt: TGTGCCATCTTCGACGGGAACGAGCAGTACTTC; cdr3_aa: CAIFDGNEQYF
clone_size: .; v_call: TRBV19; d_call: .; j_call: TRBJ1-3; cdr3_nt: TGTGCCAGTAGTCTACAGTGGACTGGAAACACCATATATTTT; cdr3_aa: CASSLQWTGNTIYF
clone_size: .; v_call: TRBV4-3; d_call: .; j_call: TRBJ2-7; cdr3_nt: TGCGCCAGCAGCCAAGACAGGGACTACGAGCAGTACTTC; cdr3_aa: CASSQDRDYEQYF
clone_size: .; v_call: TRBV11-2; d_call: .; j_call: TRBJ2-7; cdr3_nt: TGTGCCAGCAGCTTGTCGGGGGTCACTTTATACGAGCAGTACTTC; cdr3_aa: CASSLSGVTLYEQYF
clone_size: .; v_call: TRBV14; d_call: .; j_call: TRBJ1-3; cdr3_nt: TGTGCCAGCAGCCAACCGCTTGGCGGAAACACCATATATTTT; cdr3_aa: CASSQPLGGNTIYF
clone_size: .; v_call: TRBV7-9; d_call: .; j_call: TRBJ2-5; cdr3_nt: TGTGCCAGCAGCTTAAGGCAGGGTGGGGAGACCCAGTACTTC; cdr3_aa: CASSLRQGGETQYF
clone_size: .; v_call: TRBV27; d_call: .; j_call: TRBJ1-5; cdr3_nt: TGTGCCAGCAGTTTGAACGGGACACATAGCAATCAGCCCCAGCATTTT; cdr3_aa: CASSLNGTHSNQPQHF
clone_size: .; v_call: TRBV4-3; d_call: TRBD1; j_call: TRBJ1-3; cdr3_nt: TGCGCCAGCAGCCAAGGGACAGGACACTCTGGAAACACCATATATTTT; cdr3_aa: CASSQGTGHSGNTIYF
clone_size: .; v_call: TRBV15; d_call: .; j_call: TRBJ1-2; cdr3_nt: TGTGCCACCAGCAGAGAGGTGCAGGGCATCGATAACTATGGCTACACCTTC; cdr3_aa: CATSREVQGIDNYGYTF
clone_size: .; v_call: TRBV4-3; d_call: .; j_call: TRBJ2-2; cdr3_nt: TGCGCCAGCAGCCAGGCTAGATTGTCGAACACCGGGGAGCTGTTTTTT; cdr3_aa: CASSQARLSNTGELFF
clone_size: .; v_call: TRBV15; d_call: TRBD1; j_call: TRBJ1-2; cdr3_nt: TGTGCCACCAGTAGAGGGGGACAGCTCTATGGCTACACCTTC; cdr3_aa: CATSRGGQLYGYTF
clone_size: .; v_call: TRBV6-6; d_call: TRBD1; j_call: TRBJ1-5; cdr3_nt: TGTGCCAGCAGTCCTCCTCGACAGGGGGGACCTAGCAATCAGCCCCAGCATTTT; cdr3_aa: CASSPPRQGGPSNQPQHF
clone_size: .; v_call: TRBV14; d_call: .; j_call: TRBJ2-5; cdr3_nt: TGTGCCAGCAGCCAATTAAGTCTAGACGGGACCCAGTACTTC; cdr3_aa: CASSQLSLDGTQYF
clone_size: once; v_call: TRBV14; d_call: .; j_call: TRBJ2-1; cdr3_nt: TGTGCCAGCAGCCAAGATGAGGCGGGGGCCATGTACAATGAGCAGTTCTTC; cdr3_aa: CASSQDEAGAMYNEQFF
clone_size: .; v_call: TRBV2; d_call: .; j_call: TRBJ2-7; cdr3_nt: TGTGCCAGCAGTTGGAGGGGAAGGAGCTCCTACGAGCAGTACTTC; cdr3_aa: CASSWRGRSSYEQYF
clone_size: .; v_call: TRBV14; d_call: TRBD1; j_call: TRBJ1-2; cdr3_nt: TGTGCCAGCAGCTTGGGGGGCACCGGGACAGTTCTAGGCTACACCTTC; cdr3_aa: CASSLGGTGTVLGYTF
clone_size: .; v_call: TRBV7-9; d_call: TRBD2; j_call: TRBJ2-2; cdr3_nt: TGTGCCAGCAGCCCCCTACTAGCGGGGGTTAACACCGGGGAGCTGTTTTTT; cdr3_aa: CASSPLLAGVNTGELFF
clone_size: .; v_call: TRBV20-1; d_call: .; j_call: TRBJ1-1; cdr3_nt: TGCAGTGCTACAGTGAACACTGAAGCTTTCTTT; cdr3_aa: CSATVNTEAFF
clone_size: .; v_call: TRBV27; d_call: .; j_call: TRBJ2-1; cdr3_nt: TGTGCCAGCAGTTTAGCCGACAGGGGGCGAAGTAGCGGGAGGCGGAGTGAGCAGTTCTTC; cdr3_aa: CASSLADRGRSSGRRSEQFF
clone_size: .; v_call: TRBV28; d_call: .; j_call: TRBJ1-3; cdr3_nt: TGTGCCAGCGCTCGTGGGGGGGGCGCCTCTGGAAACACCATATATTTT; cdr3_aa: CASARGGGASGNTIYF
clone_size: .; v_call: TRBV18; d_call: TRBD2; j_call: TRBJ2-7; cdr3_nt: TGTGCCAGCTCACCACAAAGCGGGGGGGCGAGGTACGAGCAGTACTTC; cdr3_aa: CASSPQSGGARYEQYF
clone_size: .; v_call: TRBV30; d_call: TRBD1; j_call: TRBJ2-7; cdr3_nt: TGTGCCTGGAGTGTAGTCTGGGAACGAGGACAGGGGGCGAAATACGAGCAGTACTTC; cdr3_aa: CAWSVVWERGQGAKYEQYF
clone_size: once; v_call: TRBV5-4; d_call: .; j_call: TRBJ2-1; cdr3_nt: TGTGCCAGCAGCACGGGGGGCCGCAGCTCCTACAATGAGCAGTTCTTC; cdr3_aa: CASSTGGRSSYNEQFF
clone_size: .; v_call: TRBV10-1; d_call: .; j_call: TRBJ2-2; cdr3_nt: TGCGCCAGCAGTGAGTCAACATTAACCGCGAACACCGGGGAGCTGTTTTTT; cdr3_aa: CASSESTLTANTGELFF
clone_size: .; v_call: TRBV18; d_call: .; j_call: TRBJ1-2; cdr3_nt: TGTGCCAGCTCATCCACCGGAGGGGCTGAAAGCTGGTCCCATAACTATGGCTACACCTTC; cdr3_aa: CASSSTGGAESWSHNYGYTF